What follows are 10 T cell receptor beta chains derived from one specimen sequenced in a study of T cell changes during pregnancy in multiple sclerosis. Profiling relied on immunoSEQ multiplex PCR, and the TCRdb table lists in-frame clones only, not all of them. The table has under 55,000 clones, 80% to 95% seen once. Source: CD4+ T cells from peripheral blood mononuclear cells, taken after pregnancy. These receptor sequences come from a female donor in good health, enrolled as a control in a pregnancy study.

V usage is TRBV28 and J usage is TRBJ2-3; TRBD1 agrees at 9 bases. The CDR3 extends over 15 amino acids. V lost 5 bases and J lost 5; bases outside the gene matches: 8. The V gene's germline CDR1 is MDHEN and CDR2 SYDVKM. The CDR3 here is CASSPYRGRIDTQYF. The CDR3 DNA reads TGTGCCAGCAGTCCTTACAGGGGGCGCATAGATACGCAGTATTTT.

The chain recombines TRBV7-2 with TRBJ2-5; TRBD2 matches at 7 bases. V dropped 2 bases and J dropped 4; count of bases not matched to a gene: 1. Germline lookup yields CDR1 SGHTA and CDR2 FQGNSA. The CDR3 sequence is 13 residues long. In nucleotides, the CDR3 is TGTGCCAGCAGCTTACGGACTAGAGAGACCCAGTACTTC. It codes for CASSLRTRETQYF.

This chain connects TRBV11-2 to TRBJ1-2; the match to TRBD1 covers 9 bases. The V gene end was trimmed by 4 bases and the J gene end by 3 bases; junction bases not matched to a gene: 6. CDR1 SGHAT and CDR2 FQNNGV come from the germline V gene. The CDR3 totals 15 residues. CDR3 DNA sequence: TGTGCCAGCAGCTCGTACAGGGGGCGAGACTATGGCTACACCTTC. Residues: CASSSYRGRDYGYTF.

The chain joins TRBV7-9 to TRBJ2-5; maybe TRBD2 (5 bases). CDR1 is SEHNR, CDR2 FQNEAQ, per germline (reference sequence). This CDR3 has 14 amino acids. The V end lost 1 base, the J end lost 7 bases, and 13 bases lay between the germline ends. Written as DNA, the CDR3 is TGTGCCAGCAGCTTAGGGACTGGGGATAGGACCCAGTACTTC. It is translated as CASSLGTGDRTQYF.

This clone was recorded once. The chain carries TRBV25-1 and TRBJ1-4, with 8 bases that match TRBD1. The CDR3 is 15 residues long. V was clipped by 4 bases and J by 4 bases; unmatched bases: 5. Germline V lookup: CDR1 MGHDK, CDR2 SYGVNS. The CDR3 nucleotides are TGTGCCAGCAGTGGCAGGGGGCAAGATAATGAAAAACTGTTTTTT. The encoded protein is CASSGRGQDNEKLFF. Full variable domain (outside the CDR3, taken from reference TRBV25-1 and TRBJ1-4): EADIYQTPRYLVIGTGKKITLECSQTMGHDKMYWYQQDPGMELHLIHYSYGVNSTEKGDLSSESTVSRIRTEHFPLTLESARPSHTSQYLCASSGRGQDNEKLFFGSGTQLSVL.

A few counts support this clone. V is TRBV5-5 and J is TRBJ1-5; TRBD1 matches at 7 bases. The germline V gene encodes CDR1 SGHKS and CDR2 YYEKEE (reference sequence). V gave up 3 bases and J gave up 2 bases; unmatched junction bases: 5. The length of the CDR3 is 15 residues. CDR3 in amino acids: CASSSNTGGNQPQHF. The CDR3 bases are TGTGCCAGCAGCTCTAATACAGGGGGCAATCAGCCCCAGCATTTT.

V is TRBV4-1 and J is TRBJ1-5, with 7 bases lining up with TRBD1. Per germline, CDR1 MGHRA and CDR2 YSYEKL. J was trimmed by 4 bases and V by 2 bases; bases with no gene match: 2. This CDR3 spans 14 amino acids. CDR3 residues: CASSQPGQNQPQHF. Here the CDR3 DNA reads TGCGCCAGCAGCCAACCGGGACAGAATCAGCCCCAGCATTTT.

V gene TRBV7-2 combines with J gene TRBJ1-2; no firm D call. The germline CDR1 and CDR2 sequences are SGHTA and FQGNSA. The CDR3 covers 16 residues. Trimming left V 5 bases short and J 4 bases short, with 20 bases between. The CDR3 loop reads CASSIPTRDRSYGYTF. As DNA, the CDR3 is TGTGCCAGCAGCATACCTACGCGGGATCGCAGCTATGGCTACACCTTC.

This clone is a singleton in its sample. The chain is built from TRBV5-1 and TRBJ1-1; 7 nucleotides agree with TRBD1. Germline loops: CDR1 SGHRS, CDR2 YFSETQ. J lost 0 bases, V lost 4 bases, and 12 bases had no gene match. The CDR3 is made up of 17 amino acids. Written as DNA, the CDR3 is TGCGCCAGCAGCAGAGGGACAGCCACCGCTTTGAACACTGAAGCTTTCTTT. Residues: CASSRGTATALNTEAFF.

The sample holds one count of this clone. V is TRBV7-6 and J is TRBJ2-3, with a possible D match to TRBD2 (5 bases). The germline CDR1 and CDR2 sequences are SGHVS and FNYEAQ. V lost 7 bases, J lost 1 base, and 12 bases lay in between. The CDR3 loop spans 14 amino acids. CDR3 bases: TGTGCCAGCAATGACTATAGTGGCACAGATACGCAGTATTTT. Translated: CASNDYSGTDTQYF.